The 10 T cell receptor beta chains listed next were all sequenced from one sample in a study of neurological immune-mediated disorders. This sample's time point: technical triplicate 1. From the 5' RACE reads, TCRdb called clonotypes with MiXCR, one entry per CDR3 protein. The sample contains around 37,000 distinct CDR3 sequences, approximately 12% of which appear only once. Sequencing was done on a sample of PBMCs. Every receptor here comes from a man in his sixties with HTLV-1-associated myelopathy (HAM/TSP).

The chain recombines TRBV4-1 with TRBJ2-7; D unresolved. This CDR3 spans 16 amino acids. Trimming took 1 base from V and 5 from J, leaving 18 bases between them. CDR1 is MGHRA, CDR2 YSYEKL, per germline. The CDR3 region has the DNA TGCGCCAGCAGCCAAGTGCGCAGCCGGTCTCTGGACGAGCAGTACTTC. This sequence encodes CASSQVRSRSLDEQYF.

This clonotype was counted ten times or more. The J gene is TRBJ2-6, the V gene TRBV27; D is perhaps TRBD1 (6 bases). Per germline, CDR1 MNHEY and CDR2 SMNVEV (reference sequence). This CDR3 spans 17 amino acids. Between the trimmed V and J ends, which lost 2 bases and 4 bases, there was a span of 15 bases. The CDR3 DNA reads TGTGCCAGCAGTTTAAAAGCGGTGGGGGCAGGGGCCAACGTCCTGACTTTC. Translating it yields CASSLKAVGAGANVLTF.

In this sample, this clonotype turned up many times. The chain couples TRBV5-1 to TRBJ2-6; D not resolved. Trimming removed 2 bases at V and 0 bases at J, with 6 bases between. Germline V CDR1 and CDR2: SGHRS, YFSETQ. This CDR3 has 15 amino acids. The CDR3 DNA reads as TGCGCCAGCAGCTTTGGTCGCTCTGGGGCCAACGTCCTGACTTTC. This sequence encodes CASSFGRSGANVLTF. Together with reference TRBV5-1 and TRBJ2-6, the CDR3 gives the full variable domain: KAGVTQTPRYLIKTRGQQVTLSCSPISGHRSVSWYQQTPGQGLQFLFEYFSETQRNKGNFPGRFSGRQFSNSRSEMNVSTLELGDSALYLCASSFGRSGANVLTFGAGSRLTVL.

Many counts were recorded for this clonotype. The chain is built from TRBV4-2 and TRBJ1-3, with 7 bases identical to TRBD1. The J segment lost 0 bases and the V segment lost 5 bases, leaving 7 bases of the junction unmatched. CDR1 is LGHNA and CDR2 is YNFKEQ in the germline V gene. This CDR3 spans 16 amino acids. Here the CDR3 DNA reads TGTGCCAGCAGCTATTCGGACAGGAGCTCTGGAAACACCATATATTTT. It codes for CASSYSDRSSGNTIYF.

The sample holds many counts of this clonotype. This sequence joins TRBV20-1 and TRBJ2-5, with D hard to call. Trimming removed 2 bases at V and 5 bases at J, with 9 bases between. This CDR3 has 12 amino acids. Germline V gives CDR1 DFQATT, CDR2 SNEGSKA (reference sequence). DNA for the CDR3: TGCAGTGCTAGATCAGTCCCCGAGACCCAGTACTTC. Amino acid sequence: CSARSVPETQYF.

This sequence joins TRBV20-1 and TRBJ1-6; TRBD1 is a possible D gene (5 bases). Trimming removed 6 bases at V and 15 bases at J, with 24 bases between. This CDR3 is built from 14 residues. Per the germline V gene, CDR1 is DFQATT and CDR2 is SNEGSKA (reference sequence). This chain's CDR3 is CSARGDLGHGLLHF. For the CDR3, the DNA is TGCAGTGCCCGGGGAGATCTTGGACACGGGCTCCTCCACTTT.

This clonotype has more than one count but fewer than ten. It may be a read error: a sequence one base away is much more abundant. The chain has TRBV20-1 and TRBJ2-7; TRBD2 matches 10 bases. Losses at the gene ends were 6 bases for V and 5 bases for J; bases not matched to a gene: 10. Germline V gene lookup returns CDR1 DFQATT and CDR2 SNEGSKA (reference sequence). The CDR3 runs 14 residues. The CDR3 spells CSARKAGGPNEQYF. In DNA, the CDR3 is TGCAGTGCCAGAAAAGCGGGAGGGCCCAACGAGCAGTACTTC.

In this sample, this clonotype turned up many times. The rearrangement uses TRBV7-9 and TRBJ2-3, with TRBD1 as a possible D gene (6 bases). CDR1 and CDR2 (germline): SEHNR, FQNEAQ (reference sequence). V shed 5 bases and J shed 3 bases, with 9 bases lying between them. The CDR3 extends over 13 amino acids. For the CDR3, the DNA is TGTGCCAGCAGCGCACAGGGTACAGATACGCAGTATTTT. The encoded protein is CASSAQGTDTQYF.

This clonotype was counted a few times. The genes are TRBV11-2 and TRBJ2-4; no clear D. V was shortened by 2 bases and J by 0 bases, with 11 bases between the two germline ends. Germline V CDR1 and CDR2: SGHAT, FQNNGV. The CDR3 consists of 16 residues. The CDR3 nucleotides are TGTGCCAGCAGCTTACTCAGGAGTATAGCCAAAAACATTCAGTACTTC. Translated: CASSLLRSIAKNIQYF. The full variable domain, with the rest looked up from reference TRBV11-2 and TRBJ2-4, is EAGVAQSPRYKIIEKRQSVAFWCNPISGHATLYWYQQILGQGPKLLIQFQNNGVVDDSQLPKDRFSAERLKGVDSTLKIQPAKLEDSAVYLCASSLLRSIAKNIQYFGAGTRLSVL.

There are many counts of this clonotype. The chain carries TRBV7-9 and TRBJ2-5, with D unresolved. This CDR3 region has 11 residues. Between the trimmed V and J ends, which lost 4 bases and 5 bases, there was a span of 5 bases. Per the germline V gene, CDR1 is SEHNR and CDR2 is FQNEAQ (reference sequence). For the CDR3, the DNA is TGTGCCAGCAGCTCTTCTGAGACCCAGTACTTC. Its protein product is CASSSSETQYF.